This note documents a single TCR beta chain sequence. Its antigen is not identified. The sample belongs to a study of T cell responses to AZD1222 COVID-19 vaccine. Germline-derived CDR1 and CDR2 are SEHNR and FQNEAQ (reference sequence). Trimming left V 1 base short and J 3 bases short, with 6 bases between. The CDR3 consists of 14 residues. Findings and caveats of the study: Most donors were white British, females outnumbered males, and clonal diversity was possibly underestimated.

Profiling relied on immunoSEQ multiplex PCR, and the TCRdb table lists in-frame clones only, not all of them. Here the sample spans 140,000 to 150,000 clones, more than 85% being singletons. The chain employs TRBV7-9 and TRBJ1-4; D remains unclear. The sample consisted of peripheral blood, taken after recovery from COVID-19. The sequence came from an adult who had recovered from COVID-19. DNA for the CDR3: TGTGCCAGCAGCTTAGGGGGTTCTAATGAAAAACTGTTTTTT. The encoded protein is CASSLGGSNEKLFF.